The 18 T cell receptor beta chains below come from one sample, sequenced in a study of control samples from healthy donors and cancer patients. Produced via immunoSEQ multiplex PCR; TCRdb's table is partial and in-frame only. The sample gives 150,000 to 200,000 clones, about nine tenths of which show up once; roughly 1.6% is in the top ten. Sequencing was done on a sample of blood. These receptors were taken from a woman aged 25-40 years in good health.

V and J are TRBV7-3 and TRBJ2-3; D is unclear. The ends were cut back, 2 bases at V and 4 bases at J, with 7 bases in the middle. This CDR3 comprises 13 residues. CDR1 and CDR2 from the germline V gene are SGHTA and FQGTGA. The chain's CDR3 is CASSLLTADTQYF. CDR3 DNA sequence: TGTGCCAGCAGCTTACTTACGGCAGATACGCAGTATTTT.

J is TRBJ1-6 and V is TRBV6-5; D remains ambiguous. This CDR3 is 13 amino acids long. The ends were cut back, 6 bases at V and 6 bases at J, with 9 bases in the middle. Germline CDR1 reads MNHEY; CDR2 reads SVGAGI. The CDR3 is CASSGRINSPLHF. The CDR3 nucleotides are TGTGCCAGCAGCGGACGGATTAATTCACCCCTCCACTTT.

This chain uses TRBV28 with TRBJ1-2, with 7 bases identical to TRBD1. The CDR3 spans 13 residues. The ends lost 5 bases at V and 8 bases at J; junction bases unmatched: 8. From germline, CDR1 is MDHEN and CDR2 SYDVKM. The CDR3 sequence is CASSTRQGGGYTF. The CDR3 DNA sequence: TGTGCCAGCAGTACCCGACAGGGCGGCGGCTACACCTTC.

This rearrangement joins TRBV5-1 to TRBJ2-5; TRBD2 aligns across 13 bases. This CDR3 contains 14 residues. Trimming cost V 3 bases and J 5 bases; bases outside gene matches: 1. Per germline, CDR1 SGHRS and CDR2 YFSETQ. The CDR3 bases are TGCGCCAGCAGCTGGACTAGCGGGGGCGAGACCCAGTACTTC. Amino acids: CASSWTSGGETQYF.

The CDR3 DNA is TGTGCCAGCAGCTTGGCGGGACTAGACGGGAATGAGCAGTTCTTC. Its translation: CASSLAGLDGNEQFF. This chain links TRBV5-5 with TRBJ2-1; 8 nucleotides match TRBD2. Germline assignment: CDR1 SGHKS and CDR2 YYEKEE (reference sequence). V trimming: 0 bases; J trimming: 7 bases; junction bases outside the gene matches: 6. CDR3 length: 15 amino acids.

J is TRBJ1-5 and V is TRBV15; no clear D gene. Between the trimmed V and J ends, which lost 1 base and 0 bases, there was a span of 7 bases. The CDR3 runs 15 residues. Germline V gives CDR1 LNHNV, CDR2 YYDKDF (reference sequence). CDR3 sequence: CATSRGTVSNQPQHF. DNA for the CDR3: TGTGCCACCAGCAGAGGGACTGTTAGCAATCAGCCCCAGCATTTT.

The rearrangement joins TRBV27 to TRBJ2-1; 9 bases line up with TRBD2. Germline V gene data show CDR1 as MNHEY and CDR2 as SMNVEV (reference sequence). The V segment lost 1 base and the J segment 6 bases; nucleotides outside the gene matches: 7. The CDR3 contains 16 residues. CDR3 sequence: CASSLLRGGAFNEQFF. The CDR3 nucleotides are TGTGCCAGCAGTTTATTACGCGGGGGGGCCTTCAATGAGCAGTTCTTC.

This sequence joins TRBV24-1 and TRBJ2-1, with 12 bases that match TRBD2. Germline-derived CDR1 and CDR2 are KGHDR and SFDVKD. J was trimmed by 7 bases and V by 7 bases; bases with no gene match: 1. The CDR3 spans 13 residues. The CDR3 coding sequence is TGTGCCACCAGGGGACTAGCGGGTAATGAGCAGTTCTTC. Translation gives CATRGLAGNEQFF.

This chain joins TRBV28 and TRBJ1-6; no definite D call. In germline, CDR1 is MDHEN, CDR2 SYDVKM. The V end lost 3 bases, the J end lost 6 bases, and 12 bases lay between the germline ends. The length of the CDR3 is 15 residues. This CDR3 is CASSFLTPLNSPLHF. The CDR3, as DNA: TGTGCCAGCAGTTTTCTGACACCCCTTAATTCACCCCTCCACTTT.

The chain combines TRBV7-2 with TRBJ1-2; D gene ambiguous. The V end lost 1 base, the J end lost 2 bases, and 5 bases lay between the germline ends. The CDR3 is made up of 13 amino acids. Per the germline V gene, CDR1 is SGHTA and CDR2 is FQGNSA. The CDR3 region is CASSLVGNYGYTF. CDR3 in DNA: TGTGCCAGCAGCTTAGTTGGGAACTATGGCTACACCTTC.

As to this clone: The sample holds other DNA sequences that translate to the same CDR3. The J gene is TRBJ1-1, the V gene TRBV18, with 8 bases aligning to TRBD1. The CDR3 extends over 13 amino acids. CDR1 is KGHSH, CDR2 LQKENI, per germline. V shed 3 bases, J shed 4 bases, and the junction held 1 base outside the gene matches. The CDR3 sequence: CASSPGQGTEAFF. As DNA, the CDR3 is TGTGCCAGCTCACCCGGACAGGGCACTGAAGCTTTCTTT. Complete variable domain (other parts from reference TRBV18 and TRBJ1-1): NAGVMQNPRHLVRRRGQEARLRCSPMKGHSHVYWYRQLPEEGLKFMVYLQKENIIDESGMPKERFSAEFPKEGPSILRIQQVVRGDSAAYFCASSPGQGTEAFFGQGTRLTVV.

The chain carries TRBV19 and TRBJ1-5; 9 bases match TRBD1. The CDR3 totals 16 residues. V was clipped by 1 base and J by 4 bases; unmatched bases: 5. Per germline, CDR1 LNHDA and CDR2 SQIVND (reference sequence). The CDR3 region is CASSIVTGGSNQPQHF. CDR3 in DNA: TGTGCCAGTAGTATAGTCACAGGGGGCTCGAATCAGCCCCAGCATTTT.

J is TRBJ1-1 and V is TRBV7-9, with 11 positions matching TRBD1. This CDR3 is 14 amino acids long. Germline trimming cut 5 bases from V and 4 bases from J; bases unmatched to any gene: 3. Germline CDR1 is SEHNR and CDR2 is FQNEAQ (reference sequence). The chain's CDR3 is CASSRDRGVTEAFF. CDR3 bases: TGTGCCAGCAGCCGGGACAGGGGGGTCACTGAAGCTTTCTTT.

The J gene is TRBJ2-7, the V gene TRBV7-9, with 12 nucleotides matching TRBD1. Losses at the gene ends were 3 bases for V and 5 bases for J; bases not matched to a gene: 5. The germline CDR1 and CDR2 sequences are SEHNR and FQNEAQ (reference sequence). The CDR3 is 15 residues long. CDR3 DNA: TGTGCCAGCAGCTTCCGGGGACAGGGGGCAGACGAGCAGTACTTC. It translates to CASSFRGQGADEQYF.

This chain links TRBV28 with TRBJ1-2; 7 bases match TRBD1. Trimming cost V 4 bases and J 7 bases; bases outside gene matches: 9. Germline V gene sequence: CDR1 MDHEN, CDR2 SYDVKM. CDR3 length: 14 residues. The CDR3 DNA reads TGTGCCAGCAGTTCCCCACCTACAGGGGTTGGCTACACCTTC. Translated, it gives CASSSPPTGVGYTF.

V is TRBV9 and J is TRBJ2-2; 7 nucleotides agree with TRBD1. The CDR3 is 15 residues long. The germline V gene has CDR1 SGDLS and CDR2 YYNGEE. V lost 0 bases, J lost 6 bases, and 5 bases stayed unmatched. For the CDR3, the DNA is TGTGCCAGCAGCGTAGCCCTGACAGGGTCCGGGGAGCTGTTTTTT. Amino acids: CASSVALTGSGELFF.

This chain links TRBV15 with TRBJ1-5; tentative D call: TRBD1 (6 bases). Trimming removed 6 bases at V and 1 base at J, with 7 bases between. This CDR3 comprises 13 residues. Germline values: CDR1 LNHNV, CDR2 YYDKDF (reference sequence). CDR3 coding DNA: TGTGCCACCAGAGGGGGAAGCAATCAGCCCCAGCATTTT. This encodes CATRGGSNQPQHF.

The chain employs TRBV2 and TRBJ2-3; 11 bases are a match to TRBD2. V was pared by 6 bases and J by 1 base, with 6 bases of the junction left unmatched. CDR3 size: 16 residues. Germline CDR1 is SNHLY and CDR2 is FYNNEI. CDR3 sequence: CASSILAGGRTDTQYF. Written as DNA, the CDR3 is TGTGCCAGCAGCATCCTAGCGGGAGGACGCACAGATACGCAGTATTTT.